These 18 T cell receptor beta chains share one sample of origin, sequenced in a study of shared clonotypes between healthy human individuals. Assay: immunoSEQ multiplex PCR; the TCRdb copy retains only in-frame clones and omits some. The sample holds over 1.5 million clones; approximately 98% are singletons and the top ten take 0.4% to 0.45%. The sample taken for sequencing was naive CD4+ T cells sorted from blood. As to subset: CD45RA+ positively selected. These receptor sequences come from a man aged 25 to 45 in good health.

The V gene is TRBV7-2, the J gene TRBJ1-1, with TRBD1 matching 7 bases. CDR3 size: 15 residues. Germline loops: CDR1 SGHTA, CDR2 FQGNSA. Trimming removed 3 bases from V and 6 bases from J; junction bases left unmatched: 10. The DNA for the CDR3 is TGTGCCAGCAGCTTTGAGGGGGCGCGGACGGCTGAAGCTTTCTTT. Translation: CASSFEGARTAEAFF.

The V call is TRBV30, the J call TRBJ2-1; D gene uncertain. CDR3 length: 16 residues. V lost 4 bases, J lost 9 bases, and 25 bases lay in between. Germline lookup yields CDR1 GTSNPN and CDR2 SVGIG (reference sequence). CDR3 amino acids: CAWTPLPGLLSSEQFF. The CDR3 nucleotides are TGTGCCTGGACCCCCCTTCCGGGTCTCCTTTCTTCTGAGCAGTTCTTC. Filled out from reference TRBV30 and TRBJ2-1, the complete variable domain reads SQTIHQWPATLVQPVGSPLSLECTVEGTSNPNLYWYRQAAGRGLQLLFYSVGIGQISSEVPQNLSASRPQDRQFILSSKKLLLSDSGFYLCAWTPLPGLLSSEQFFGPGTRLTVL.

V usage is TRBV12-5 and J usage is TRBJ2-7; 13 bases line up with TRBD2. The CDR3 has 15 residues. With V trimmed by 7 bases and J by 3 bases, 6 bases remained unmatched. The V gene's germline CDR1 is LGHNT and CDR2 FRNRAP. CDR3 DNA sequence: TGTGCTAGTGTTACTAGCGGGAGGGCCCTCTACGAGCAGTACTTC. This encodes CASVTSGRALYEQYF.

The chain links TRBV5-8 to TRBJ1-4, with D maybe TRBD1 (5 bases). CDR3 length: 15 amino acids. The germline gives CDR1 SGHTS, CDR2 YDEGEE. The germline V and J ends were trimmed by 7 bases and 9 bases, with 22 bases remaining between them. The CDR3 DNA reads TGTGCCAGCGTTAGTACGGGACGGAACCGGAAAAAACTGTTTTTT. Encoded protein: CASVSTGRNRKKLFF.

The J gene is TRBJ1-1, the V gene TRBV2, with 7 nucleotides matching TRBD1. This CDR3 is 14 amino acids long. V trimming: 8 bases; J trimming: 5 bases; junction bases outside the gene matches: 11. Germline V gene sequence: CDR1 SNHLY, CDR2 FYNNEI. The CDR3 coding sequence is TGTGCCAGCGGATACAGGGGAGGATGGACTGAAGCTTTCTTT. Translated: CASGYRGGWTEAFF.

J is TRBJ2-1 and V is TRBV10-3; 12 bases are shared with TRBD2. The V and J ends lost 11 bases and 9 bases, in that order; junction bases with no gene match: 17. The CDR3 is 16 residues long. Germline V lookup: CDR1 ENHRY, CDR2 SYGVKD. The CDR3 DNA reads as TGTGCCCTCGCGCCGGGACTAGCGGGCACTTTGGGTGAGCAGTTCTTC. It codes for CALAPGLAGTLGEQFF.

This clone was observed once. This sequence joins TRBV15 and TRBJ2-2, with 7 bases matching TRBD2. Germline CDR1 LNHNV, CDR2 YYDKDF (reference sequence). With 5 bases clipped from V and 6 bases from J, the junction kept 6 bases outside the gene matches. This CDR3 is 14 amino acids long. CDR3 nucleotide sequence: TGTGCCACCAGCGGAGGGGAGGGCCCCGGGGAGCTGTTTTTT. Its protein is CATSGGEGPGELFF.

The chain is built from TRBV2 and TRBJ1-3, with TRBD1 identical over 8 bases. Germline CDR1 SNHLY, CDR2 FYNNEI. The CDR3 runs 15 residues. J lost 8 bases, V lost 4 bases, and 10 bases had no gene match. This CDR3 is CASSGQGQGGDTIYF. For the CDR3, the DNA is TGTGCCAGCAGTGGCCAAGGACAGGGCGGAGACACCATATATTTT.

The rearrangement joins TRBV9 to TRBJ2-7, with 11 nucleotides matching TRBD1. V shed 0 bases and J 7 bases; nucleotides not matched to a gene: 3. The CDR3 is 14 residues long. CDR1 and CDR2 (germline): SGDLS, YYNGEE. This chain's CDR3 is CASSVEGTGGEQYF. The CDR3 bases are TGTGCCAGCAGCGTAGAAGGGACAGGGGGTGAGCAGTACTTC.

The chain recombines TRBV14 with TRBJ1-4; possibly TRBD1 for D (5 bases). Trimming took off 4 bases at V and 8 bases at J, with 11 bases between the two ends. Germline values: CDR1 SGHDN, CDR2 FVKESK. This CDR3 is 13 amino acids long. The CDR3 coding sequence is TGTGCCAGCAGCCGGGGTACAGGAGAAAAACTGTTTTTT. Its translation: CASSRGTGEKLFF.

This clone was counted a single time. In DNA form, the CDR3 reads TGTGCCAGCAGCGACAGAGGGGGGACAGGACCTCGAGCCTCTGGAAACACCATATATTTT. It encodes CASSDRGGTGPRASGNTIYF. V gene TRBV9 combines with J gene TRBJ1-3; TRBD1 aligns across 8 bases. The length of the CDR3 is 20 residues. The V gene end was trimmed by 3 bases and the J gene end by 0 bases; junction bases not matched to a gene: 17. Per the germline V gene, CDR1 is SGDLS and CDR2 is YYNGEE.

The chain carries TRBV5-1 and TRBJ1-3, with D tentatively TRBD1 (6 bases). CDR1 is SGHRS, CDR2 YFSETQ, per germline. V shed 4 bases and J shed 0 bases, with 8 bases lying between them. CDR3 length equals 14 residues. This CDR3 is CASSQGSSGNTIYF. CDR3 nucleotides: TGCGCCAGCAGCCAGGGGAGCTCTGGAAACACCATATATTTT. Full variable domain (rest looked up from reference TRBV5-1 and TRBJ1-3): KAGVTQTPRYLIKTRGQQVTLSCSPISGHRSVSWYQQTPGQGLQFLFEYFSETQRNKGNFPGRFSGRQFSNSRSEMNVSTLELGDSALYLCASSQGSSGNTIYFGEGSWLTVV.

The rearrangement links TRBV29-1 to TRBJ2-5; 9 bases align to TRBD2. The ends lost 3 bases at V and 4 bases at J; junction bases unmatched: 6. Germline CDR1 reads SQVTM; CDR2 reads ANQGSEA. The CDR3 runs 14 residues. The DNA of the CDR3 is TGCAGCGTTGATAATAGCGGGAGTGGAGAGACCCAGTACTTC. As protein: CSVDNSGSGETQYF.

Notes on this clone: This sample includes further DNA sequences coding for the same CDR3. The chain couples TRBV25-1 to TRBJ2-7; maybe TRBD2 (6 bases). Germline V gene sequence: CDR1 MGHDK, CDR2 SYGVNS. There are 15 residues in the CDR3. The ends were cut back, 3 bases at V and 2 bases at J, with 14 bases in the middle. CDR3 residues: CASSEGGGSPYEQYF. Here the CDR3 DNA reads TGTGCCAGCAGTGAGGGGGGAGGTTCGCCCTACGAGCAGTACTTC.

The DNA of the CDR3 is TGCGCCAGCAGCGCCGGACAGGGGCCCGGGGAAAAACTGTTTTTT. Translation: CASSAGQGPGEKLFF. J is TRBJ1-4 and V is TRBV5-1; 9 bases match TRBD1. V dropped 4 bases and J dropped 8; count of bases not matched to a gene: 9. CDR1 is SGHRS, CDR2 YFSETQ, per germline. CDR3 size: 15 residues. Full variable domain (remainder filled in from reference TRBV5-1 and TRBJ1-4): KAGVTQTPRYLIKTRGQQVTLSCSPISGHRSVSWYQQTPGQGLQFLFEYFSETQRNKGNFPGRFSGRQFSNSRSEMNVSTLELGDSALYLCASSAGQGPGEKLFFGSGTQLSVL.

The chain employs TRBV29-1 and TRBJ2-2, with a weak D call TRBD1 (6 bases). V was pared by 0 bases and J by 2 bases, with 7 bases between. The CDR3 extends over 14 amino acids. The germline CDR1 and CDR2 sequences are SQVTM and ANQGSEA. The CDR3 loop is CSVEDRGNTGELFF. Written as DNA, the CDR3 is TGCAGCGTTGAAGACAGGGGAAACACCGGGGAGCTGTTTTTT.

In its sample, this clone was seen once. The V call is TRBV9, the J call TRBJ2-5, with 8 bases aligning to TRBD2. The V and J ends lost 4 bases and 4 bases, in that order; junction bases with no gene match: 12. CDR3 length equals 16 residues. CDR1 is SGDLS and CDR2 is YYNGEE in the germline V gene. The CDR3 loop reads CASSPGSGSLGETQYF. In DNA, the CDR3 is TGTGCCAGCAGCCCCGGAAGCGGGAGTCTCGGAGAGACCCAGTACTTC.

V gene TRBV2 combines with J gene TRBJ2-1; D might be TRBD2 (6 bases). Germline values: CDR1 SNHLY, CDR2 FYNNEI. This CDR3 comprises 14 residues. V lost 6 bases to trimming and J lost 1 base, with 10 bases between them. The CDR3 DNA reads TGTGCCAGCAGGTCAGGGACTTCCTACAATGAGCAGTTCTTC. It yields the protein CASRSGTSYNEQFF.